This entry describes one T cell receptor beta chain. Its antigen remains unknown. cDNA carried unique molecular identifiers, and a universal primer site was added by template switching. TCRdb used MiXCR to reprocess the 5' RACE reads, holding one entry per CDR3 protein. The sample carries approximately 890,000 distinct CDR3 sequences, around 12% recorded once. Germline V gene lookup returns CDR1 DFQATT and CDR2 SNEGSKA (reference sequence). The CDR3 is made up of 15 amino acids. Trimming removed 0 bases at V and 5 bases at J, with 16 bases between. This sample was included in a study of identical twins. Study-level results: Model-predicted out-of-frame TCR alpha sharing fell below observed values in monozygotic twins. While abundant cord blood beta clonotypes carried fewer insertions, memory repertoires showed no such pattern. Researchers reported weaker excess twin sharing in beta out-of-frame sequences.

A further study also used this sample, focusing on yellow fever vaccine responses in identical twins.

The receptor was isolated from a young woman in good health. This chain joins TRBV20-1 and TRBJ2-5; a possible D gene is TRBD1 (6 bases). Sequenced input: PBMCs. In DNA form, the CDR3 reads TGCAGTGCTAGAGACAGCAGGGGAGATATGGAGACCCAGTACTTC. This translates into CSARDSRGDMETQYF.